This passage covers 21 T cell receptor beta chains from one sample sequenced in a study of blood T cells in healthy people across ages (dated by TCRdb to 2014 to 2015). The receptor library was made with 5' RACE. The reads were generated on an Illumina HiSeq 2500. A second PCR of roughly 6 to 12 cycles was performed with a sample-barcoded 5' primer and a J-beta primer mix. TCRdb reran the public reads through fastp at Q25 and MiXCR, keeping productive beta chains. Identical CDR3 protein sequences are pooled into one entry, listed with their most common genes and DNA. The sample yields over 600,000 distinct CDR3 sequences; more than 20% were counted once. The top ten hold 3.6% of the sample. Sample: blood. Receptors originate from a man in his 70s in good health.

This clonotype was detected only a few times. This chain joins TRBV15 and TRBJ2-3; D call uncertain. The CDR3 contains 12 residues. CDR1 is LNHNV and CDR2 is YYDKDF in the germline V gene (reference sequence). Trimming removed 0 bases at V and 6 bases at J, with 4 bases between. In DNA, the CDR3 is TGTGCCACCAGCAGAGATCTTGATACGCAGTATTTT. Protein sequence: CATSRDLDTQYF.

The CDR3 protein is CASSYSPGLEGRFPYEQYF. CDR3 DNA: TGTGCCAGCAGTTACTCGCCGGGACTAGAAGGAAGATTCCCCTACGAGCAGTACTTC. This chain joins TRBV6-5 and TRBJ2-5; TRBD2 matches at 8 bases. The J call is doubtful: the DNA matches TRBJ2-7 better. This CDR3 has 19 residues. Germline CDR1 MNHEY, CDR2 SVGAGI.

The rearrangement joins TRBV14 to TRBJ2-3; 8 nucleotides match TRBD1. This CDR3 is 16 amino acids long. The trim removed 1 base at V and 4 bases at J, leaving 7 bases unmatched. Per the germline V gene, CDR1 is SGHDN and CDR2 is FVKESK. CDR3 sequence reads: CASSQGDRLRADTQYF. The DNA of the CDR3 is TGTGCCAGCAGCCAAGGGGACAGGTTGCGCGCAGATACGCAGTATTTT.

This clonotype occurred a few times. The rearrangement uses TRBV20-1 and TRBJ2-1; 12 bases map to TRBD1. V was clipped by 4 bases and J by 8 bases; unmatched bases: 9. The CDR3 spans 15 residues. Germline V CDR1 and CDR2: DFQATT, SNEGSKA (reference sequence). The CDR3: CSAKPGTGGFYEQFF. CDR3 in DNA: TGCAGTGCTAAGCCCGGGACAGGGGGCTTCTATGAGCAGTTCTTC.

As DNA, the CDR3 is TGCAGCGCTAAGAGCGGCAACTACGAGCAGTACTTC. Translating gives CSAKSGNYEQYF. The rearrangement links TRBV29-1 to TRBJ2-7; TRBD2 is a possible D gene (5 bases). V was cut by 7 bases and J by 3 bases, with 13 bases left in between. CDR1 and CDR2 (germline): SQVTM, ANQGSEA. The CDR3 covers 12 residues.

This clonotype was observed at least ten times. This chain uses TRBV7-2 with TRBJ2-3; tentatively, D is TRBD1 or TRBD2 (6 bases each). V lost 1 base to trimming and J lost 4 bases, with 12 bases between them. This CDR3 is built from 15 residues. The V gene's germline CDR1 is SGHTA and CDR2 FQGNSA. The CDR3 protein is CASSLGLGGSDTQYF. CDR3 nucleotides: TGTGCCAGCAGCTTAGGGTTGGGGGGCTCAGATACGCAGTATTTT.

Only a few counts were recorded for this clonotype. The chain has TRBV29-1 and TRBJ2-1; D may be TRBD2 (8 bases). The CDR3 length is 16 residues. The germline CDR1 and CDR2 sequences are SQVTM and ANQGSEA. V was clipped by 6 bases and J by 2 bases, with 20 bases between them. CDR3 DNA: TGCAGCGTACAGGGGTCTTTGACTAGCGCCTACAATGAGCAGTTCTTC. It yields the protein CSVQGSLTSAYNEQFF.

This clonotype was counted a few times. The V call is TRBV20-1, the J call TRBJ2-5, with 8 positions matching TRBD1. The CDR3 loop spans 15 amino acids. The V and J ends lost 6 bases and 0 bases, in that order; junction bases with no gene match: 9. Germline assignment: CDR1 DFQATT and CDR2 SNEGSKA (reference sequence). CDR3 amino acids: CSARTGMTYQETQYF. The DNA of the CDR3 is TGCAGTGCGAGGACAGGGATGACGTACCAAGAGACCCAGTACTTC.

The chain carries TRBV2 and TRBJ2-3; 10 bases fit TRBD1. The ends lost 6 bases at V and 5 bases at J; junction bases unmatched: 2. This CDR3 has 13 amino acids. The germline V gene has CDR1 SNHLY and CDR2 FYNNEI. The CDR3 DNA reads TGTGCCAGCAGGGACAGGGGGGAAGATACGCAGTATTTT. It translates to CASRDRGEDTQYF.

The CDR3 nucleotides read TGTGCCAGCAGCGAACTTCCCGGGACAGGGGTCTCACCCCTCCACTTT. Its protein is CASSELPGTGVSPLHF. The chain employs TRBV9 and TRBJ1-6; 10 bases fit TRBD1. Germline lookup yields CDR1 SGDLS and CDR2 YYNGEE. J gave up 10 bases and V 3 bases, and 10 bases lay outside the gene matches. There are 16 residues in the CDR3.

This clonotype was counted between two and nine times. The rearrangement joins TRBV11-2 to TRBJ2-5; 8 nucleotides align to TRBD2. The end of the DNA is better explained by TRBJ2-7, so the J call may be wrong. Germline V gene data show CDR1 as SGHAT and CDR2 as FQNNGV. CDR3 size: 16 residues. CDR3 residues: CASSTGILAVSYEQYF. CDR3 DNA: TGTGCCAGCAGCACGGGCATACTAGCGGTTTCCTACGAGCAGTACTTC.

The table lists this clonotype with a few counts. The chain combines TRBV27 with TRBJ2-7; no reliable D call. Germline V gene lookup returns CDR1 MNHEY and CDR2 SMNVEV (reference sequence). The CDR3 spans 11 residues. Trimming stripped 7 bases from V and 0 bases from J, with 4 bases between. The CDR3 is CASKSSYEQYF. The CDR3, as DNA: TGTGCCAGCAAGAGCTCCTACGAGCAGTACTTC.

The chain combines TRBV9 with TRBJ2-2; 8 nucleotides line up with TRBD1. This CDR3 has 17 residues. V was clipped by 1 base and J by 1 base; unmatched bases: 6. The V gene's germline CDR1 is SGDLS and CDR2 YYNGEE. CDR3 DNA: TGTGCCAGCAGCGTACCAGCAGGGGGCAAGAACACCGGGGAGCTGTTTTTT. Translation gives CASSVPAGGKNTGELFF.

V is TRBV20-1 and J is TRBJ2-3; maybe TRBD1 (5 bases). Between the trimmed V and J ends, which lost 3 bases and 3 bases, there was a span of 10 bases. The CDR3 sequence is 13 residues long. Germline assignment: CDR1 DFQATT and CDR2 SNEGSKA (reference sequence). This chain's CDR3 is CSASRALTDTQYF. CDR3 DNA: TGCAGTGCTAGCAGGGCACTGACAGATACGCAGTATTTT.

The V and J genes are TRBV10-3 and TRBJ2-3; TRBD2 matches at 8 bases. CDR3 length equals 16 residues. The junction had 13 bases not matched to a gene; V was cut back by 7 bases and J by 4 bases. Per the germline V gene, CDR1 is ENHRY and CDR2 is SYGVKD. The CDR3 reads CAINAEKREIADTQYF. In DNA form, the CDR3 reads TGTGCCATCAACGCCGAAAAGCGGGAGATCGCAGATACGCAGTATTTT.

This clonotype came up many times. The chain links TRBV28 to TRBJ2-1; D unresolved. Germline CDR1 is MDHEN and CDR2 is SYDVKM. Trimming cost V 6 bases and J 2 bases, with 2 bases left between them. There are 11 residues in the CDR3. Here the CDR3 DNA reads TGTGCCAGCAGGACCTACAATGAGCAGTTCTTC. It is translated as CASRTYNEQFF.

The chain has TRBV7-2 and TRBJ2-3; D remains unclear. V shed 6 bases and J shed 2 bases, with 12 bases lying between them. Germline lookup yields CDR1 SGHTA and CDR2 FQGNSA. This CDR3 contains 14 residues. The CDR3 loop is CASSLMAITDTQYF. The DNA for the CDR3 is TGTGCCAGCAGTTTAATGGCCATCACAGATACGCAGTATTTT.

The rearrangement joins TRBV12-3 or TRBV12-4 to TRBJ2-3; 9 bases fit TRBD2. J gave up 3 bases and V 3 bases, and 10 bases lay outside the gene matches. The CDR3 extends over 17 amino acids. CDR3 bases: TGTGCCAGCAGTTTCCCTATGACTAGCGGTAGTACAGATACGCAGTATTTT. This codes for CASSFPMTSGSTDTQYF.

The V and J genes are TRBV5-1 and TRBJ2-7; D may correspond to TRBD1 or TRBD2 (5 bases each). The V gene's germline CDR1 is SGHRS and CDR2 YFSETQ. The CDR3 extends over 13 amino acids. V lost 2 bases and J lost 7, with 13 bases in between. The CDR3 sequence: CASSFRGPGEQYF. CDR3 sequence (DNA): TGCGCCAGCAGCTTTCGGGGCCCGGGAGAGCAGTACTTC.

Many counts were recorded for this clonotype. The chain has TRBV7-2 and TRBJ1-1; D call uncertain. The CDR3 spans 13 residues. Germline values: CDR1 SGHTA, CDR2 FQGNSA. V lost 3 bases and J lost 0, with 5 bases in between. The CDR3 DNA sequence: TGTGCCAGCAGCTTTATTGTGAACACTGAAGCTTTCTTT. It is translated as CASSFIVNTEAFF.

This clonotype was counted only a few times. Here the CDR3 omits its conserved ending phenylalanine or tryptophan, so a read error is the likely source. The chain couples TRBV20-1 to TRBJ2-7; 11 positions match TRBD2. CDR1 and CDR2 from the germline V gene are DFQATT and SNEGSKA (reference sequence). V was pared by 8 bases and J by 1 base, with 4 bases of the junction left unmatched. This CDR3 is 13 amino acids long. CDR3 sequence: CSKTSGTSYEQYL. The CDR3 coding sequence is TGCAGTAAGACTAGCGGGACTTCCTACGAGCAGTACCTC.